The rows below give T cell receptor beta chains drawn from one sample of a study of blood T cell repertoires in COVID-19. Sequencing used immunoSEQ multiplex PCR; TCRdb keeps in-frame clones, though not all of them. Among roughly 280,000 clones, 70% to 90% were seen once, and the ten largest hold over 4%. Sequences were obtained from PBMCs or T cells enriched from blood (not recorded which). The receptor set was obtained from a young woman with acute COVID-19. Each CDR3 is given with its conserved first and last residue. D genes are given only for firm matches. Only some rows state a clone size, as once, few, many or a class for expanded clones.

v_call: TRBV10-1
j_call: TRBJ2-3
d_call: TRBD2
clone_size: NA
cdr3_nt: TGCGCCAGCAGCCCGGGACTAGCGGGATCAGATACGCAGTATTTT
cdr3_aa: CASSPGLAGSDTQYF

v_call: TRBV2
j_call: TRBJ2-7
d_call: NA
clone_size: NA
cdr3_nt: TGTGCCAGCAGTGATCAGGGTGGGTCCTACGAGCAGTACTTC
cdr3_aa: CASSDQGGSYEQYF

v_call: TRBV19
j_call: TRBJ1-5
d_call: TRBD1
clone_size: few
cdr3_nt: TGTGCCGGGGGGACAGGGGACGCCAATCAGCCCCAGCATTTT
cdr3_aa: CAGGTGDANQPQHF

v_call: TRBV5-6
j_call: TRBJ1-2
d_call: TRBD1
clone_size: NA
cdr3_nt: TGTGCCAGCAGCCCCGGACAGGGGGTCTATGGCTACACCTTC
cdr3_aa: CASSPGQGVYGYTF

v_call: TRBV28
j_call: TRBJ2-3
d_call: TRBD2
clone_size: NA
cdr3_nt: TGTGCCAGCAGTGCTCTAGCGGGAGATGCAGATACGCAGTATTTT
cdr3_aa: CASSALAGDADTQYF

v_call: TRBV7-3
j_call: TRBJ2-1
d_call: NA
clone_size: NA
cdr3_nt: TGTGCCAGCAGCTTAGCTCCGAGCTCCTACAATGAGCAGTTCTTC
cdr3_aa: CASSLAPSSYNEQFF

v_call: TRBV19
j_call: TRBJ2-3
d_call: TRBD1
clone_size: NA
cdr3_nt: TGTGCCAGTAGTAGACAGACAGGGGCGGCAGATACGCAGTATTTT
cdr3_aa: CASSRQTGAADTQYF

v_call: TRBV2
j_call: TRBJ1-2
d_call: NA
clone_size: NA
cdr3_nt: TGTGCCAGCAGTGAATTAGTAACAGCCGAAATTACCTATGGCTACACCTTC
cdr3_aa: CASSELVTAEITYGYTF

v_call: TRBV7-2
j_call: TRBJ2-7
d_call: TRBD2
clone_size: NA
cdr3_nt: TGTGCCAGCAGCTTAGGCGGGGGGGGACGGGAGTACGAGCAGTACTTC
cdr3_aa: CASSLGGGGREYEQYF

v_call: TRBV3-1/TRBV3-2
j_call: TRBJ2-5
d_call: NA
clone_size: NA
cdr3_nt: TGTGCCAGCAGCCAGGAACAGGGAGGGGGAGAGACCCAGTACTTC
cdr3_aa: CASSQEQGGGETQYF

v_call: TRBV5-5
j_call: TRBJ2-5
d_call: NA
clone_size: NA
cdr3_nt: TGTGCCAGCAGCTTGGGGGCGGACTATTTTCAAGAGACCCAGTACTTC
cdr3_aa: CASSLGADYFQETQYF

v_call: TRBV4-1
j_call: TRBJ2-7
d_call: TRBD2
clone_size: NA
cdr3_nt: TGCGCCAGCAGCCAAGAGGGAGCTAGCGGGAGTAGAGAGCAGTACTTC
cdr3_aa: CASSQEGASGSREQYF

v_call: TRBV5-6
j_call: TRBJ2-7
d_call: NA
clone_size: NA
cdr3_nt: TGTGCCAGCAGCTTATACAGGGTAGACCTCGGGGAGCAGTACTTC
cdr3_aa: CASSLYRVDLGEQYF

v_call: TRBV6-5
j_call: TRBJ2-5
d_call: TRBD1
clone_size: NA
cdr3_nt: TGTGCCAGCAGTTATGAGGGACAGGGGGCTGTGACCCAGTACTTC
cdr3_aa: CASSYEGQGAVTQYF

v_call: TRBV4-1
j_call: TRBJ1-1
d_call: NA
clone_size: few
cdr3_nt: TGCGCCAGCAGCCACTACACTGAAGCTTTCTTT
cdr3_aa: CASSHYTEAFF

v_call: TRBV5-1
j_call: TRBJ2-7
d_call: NA
clone_size: NA
cdr3_nt: TGCGCCAGCAGCGCGGGGTCCGGGGAGCGAGTTTACGAGCAGTACTTC
cdr3_aa: CASSAGSGERVYEQYF

v_call: TRBV28
j_call: TRBJ1-5
d_call: NA
clone_size: NA
cdr3_nt: TGTGCCAGCACCCTCACGTGGGGCTCTAGCAATCAGCCCCAGCATTTT
cdr3_aa: CASTLTWGSSNQPQHF

v_call: TRBV27
j_call: TRBJ2-1
d_call: TRBD2
clone_size: NA
cdr3_nt: TGTGCCAGCAGTCCGACTAGCGGGAGGTTTGATGAGCAGTTCTTC
cdr3_aa: CASSPTSGRFDEQFF

v_call: TRBV28
j_call: TRBJ2-1
d_call: NA
clone_size: NA
cdr3_nt: TGTGCCAGCAGTTTACCCCCCCCTATTTCCGATGAGCAGTTCTTC
cdr3_aa: CASSLPPPISDEQFF

v_call: TRBV14
j_call: TRBJ2-1
d_call: NA
clone_size: NA
cdr3_nt: TGTGCCAGCAGCCTCGTACTAAACAATGAGCAGTTCTTC
cdr3_aa: CASSLVLNNEQFF

v_call: TRBV5-8
j_call: TRBJ1-4
d_call: NA
clone_size: NA
cdr3_nt: TGTGCCAGCAGCTTGGATGGGGGGGCTAATGAAAAACTGTTTTTT
cdr3_aa: CASSLDGGANEKLFF